The 25 T cell receptor beta chains below all came from one sample that was sequenced in a study of sequential checkpoint blockade in melanoma. The assay was immunoSEQ multiplex PCR, and TCRdb's table has in-frame clones only and misses some. In the table there are 20,000 to 25,000 clones, more than 25% of which are singletons. Noted treatment: randomized to nivolumab then ipilimumab (arm A) or the reverse (arm B). Sequences were derived from tumor tissue (inferred from file names), sampled from a patient given nivolumab and ipilimumab in sequence. These receptors all come from a human donor with melanoma.

This clone was seen only a few times. CDR3 sequence reads: CASSQPTYTGSGYTF. The DNA of the CDR3 is TGCGCCAGCAGCCAGCCTACTTACACCGGGTCAGGCTACACCTTC. V is TRBV4-1 and J is TRBJ1-2; the D is unclear. The CDR3 runs to 15 residues. Germline CDR1 MGHRA, CDR2 YSYEKL. V was cut by 3 bases and J by 8 bases, with 19 bases left in between.

This clone was recorded a few times. J is TRBJ2-7 and V is TRBV9; unclear D gene. Germline V lookup: CDR1 SGDLS, CDR2 YYNGEE. Between the trimmed V and J ends, which lost 3 bases and 6 bases, there was a span of 13 bases. This CDR3 is 13 amino acids long. The DNA for the CDR3 is TGTGCCAGCAGCGCCCAAGTGTTCGGCGAGCAGTACTTC. This codes for CASSAQVFGEQYF.

The chain recombines TRBV11-3 with TRBJ2-1, with D perhaps assigned TRBD1 or TRBD2 (5 bases each). The CDR3 spans 15 residues. From germline, CDR1 is SGHNT and CDR2 YENEEA. Trimming took off 5 bases at V and 7 bases at J, with 18 bases between the two ends. CDR3 sequence (DNA): TGTGCCAGCAGCCCGGCCTCCGGGGCAATTAATGAGCAGTTCTTC. Translating it yields CASSPASGAINEQFF.

V is TRBV29-1 and J is TRBJ2-3; 7 bases agree with TRBD1. J gave up 5 bases and V 4 bases, and 12 bases lay outside the gene matches. CDR1 is SQVTM and CDR2 is ANQGSEA in the germline V gene. This CDR3 region has 15 residues. CDR3 in amino acids: CSVVAQGVPVDTQYF. In DNA form, the CDR3 reads TGCAGCGTTGTAGCCCAGGGGGTTCCGGTAGATACGCAGTATTTT.

The genes are TRBV11-3 and TRBJ2-1; 10 positions agree with TRBD1. The CDR3 totals 15 residues. Trimming cost V 4 bases and J 4 bases; bases outside gene matches: 4. The germline V gene encodes CDR1 SGHNT and CDR2 YENEEA. The CDR3 DNA reads as TGTGCCAGCAGCTCACCGGGACAGGGGTACAATGAGCAGTTCTTC. Protein sequence: CASSSPGQGYNEQFF.

The CDR3 coding sequence is TGTGCCAGCAGTGAAGTCCCTAGCGGCTATTACGAGCAGTACTTC. Protein: CASSEVPSGYYEQYF. The chain carries TRBV6-1 and TRBJ2-7; 7 nucleotides line up with TRBD2. The CDR3 totals 15 residues. The V gene end was trimmed by 1 base and the J gene end by 4 bases; junction bases not matched to a gene: 7. The V gene's germline CDR1 is MNHNS and CDR2 SASEGT.

This chain links TRBV19 with TRBJ2-1, with 11 bases that match TRBD2. With V trimmed by 6 bases and J by 7 bases, 8 bases remained unmatched. Looked up from germline, CDR1 is LNHDA and CDR2 is SQIVND (reference sequence). The CDR3 extends over 15 amino acids. The CDR3 DNA reads TGTGCCAGTAGCAAACTAGCGGGAGTTACAAATGAGCAGTTCTTC. Translation: CASSKLAGVTNEQFF.

The chain is built from TRBV28 and TRBJ2-1; D is unclear. The germline V and J ends were trimmed by 4 bases and 9 bases, with 13 bases remaining between them. In germline, CDR1 is MDHEN, CDR2 SYDVKM. CDR3 length: 13 residues. Written as DNA, the CDR3 is TGTGCCAGCAGTTCGCCACCCCCGAGTGAGCAGTTCTTC. This sequence encodes CASSSPPPSEQFF. Supplemented by reference TRBV28 and TRBJ2-1, the full variable domain reads DVKVTQSSRYLVKRTGEKVFLECVQDMDHENMFWYRQDPGLGLRLIYFSYDVKMKEKGDIPEGYSVSREKKERFSLILESASTNQTSMYLCASSSPPPSEQFFGPGTRLTVL.

This chain connects TRBV6-8 to TRBJ2-2, with 8 bases fitting TRBD2. Trimming took 7 bases from V and 7 from J; bases not matched to a gene: 11. CDR1 and CDR2 (germline): MNHGY, SAAAGT. The CDR3 loop spans 15 amino acids. The DNA of the CDR3 is TGTGCCAGCAATGCGGGGGGCCTTCCTGGCGGGGAGCTGTTTTTT. Its protein is CASNAGGLPGGELFF.

In its sample, this clone was seen a few times. The V and J genes are TRBV7-6 and TRBJ2-2; 7 positions agree with TRBD2. This CDR3 is built from 16 residues. Germline CDR1 reads SGHVS; CDR2 reads FNYEAQ. J gave up 0 bases and V 5 bases, and 6 bases lay outside the gene matches. CDR3 in amino acids: CASSTIAGPNTGELFF. DNA for the CDR3: TGTGCCAGCAGCACAATAGCGGGTCCGAACACCGGGGAGCTGTTTTTT.

The V and J genes are TRBV11-3 and TRBJ2-3; D is uncertain. This CDR3 region has 15 residues. Germline lookup yields CDR1 SGHNT and CDR2 YENEEA. The ends were cut back, 1 base at V and 0 bases at J, with 8 bases in the middle. The CDR3 loop reads CASSLGLGSTDTQYF. The CDR3 DNA follows: TGTGCCAGCAGCTTAGGATTGGGGAGCACAGATACGCAGTATTTT.

The chain couples TRBV16 to TRBJ2-5; 7 positions match TRBD1. With V trimmed by 1 base and J by 2 bases, 4 bases remained unmatched. Germline values: CDR1 KGHSY, CDR2 FQNENV. The CDR3 totals 15 residues. The CDR3 region is CASSQWTGKQETQYF. DNA for the CDR3: TGTGCCAGCAGCCAATGGACAGGAAAACAAGAGACCCAGTACTTC. Full variable domain (rest looked up from reference TRBV16 and TRBJ2-5): GEEVAQTPKHLVRGEGQKAKLYCAPIKGHSYVFWYQQVLKNEFKFLISFQNENVFDETGMPKERFSAKCLPNSPCSLEIQATKLEDSAVYFCASSQWTGKQETQYFGPGTRLLVL.

This clone was seen many times. J is TRBJ2-5 and V is TRBV9, with a possible D match to TRBD2 (6 bases). The germline gives CDR1 SGDLS, CDR2 YYNGEE. V was trimmed by 7 bases and J by 4 bases, leaving 20 bases between them. CDR3 length: 15 residues. The CDR3 loop reads CASSQSAGLLETQYF. The CDR3 region has the DNA TGTGCCAGCTCCCAGTCCGCGGGGCTACTAGAGACCCAGTACTTC.

The V call is TRBV11-3, the J call TRBJ2-2; 11 nucleotides agree with TRBD1. The V gene's germline CDR1 is SGHNT and CDR2 YENEEA. V shed 5 bases and J 6 bases; nucleotides not matched to a gene: 8. This CDR3 is 16 amino acids long. Here the CDR3 reads CASSIGGQGAAGELFF. CDR3 nucleotide sequence: TGTGCCAGCAGCATAGGAGGACAGGGGGCGGCCGGGGAGCTGTTTTTT.

The V gene is TRBV29-1, the J gene TRBJ1-1; 11 positions match TRBD1. This CDR3 region has 20 residues. Germline CDR1 is SQVTM and CDR2 is ANQGSEA. V lost 0 bases, J lost 4 bases, and 19 bases stayed unmatched. CDR3 amino acids: CSVEEIGRHWGQGDCTEAFF. CDR3 DNA sequence: TGCAGCGTTGAAGAAATAGGCCGCCACTGGGGACAGGGGGATTGCACTGAAGCTTTCTTT.

This clone was observed a handful of times. The chain combines TRBV30 with TRBJ2-1; 8 bases agree with TRBD1. Germline trimming cut 5 bases from V and 0 bases from J; bases unmatched to any gene: 0. The CDR3 loop spans 13 amino acids. From germline, CDR1 is GTSNPN and CDR2 SVGIG (reference sequence). CDR3 nucleotide sequence: TGTGCCTGGGACAGGGGCTCCTACAATGAGCAGTTCTTC. Amino acid sequence: CAWDRGSYNEQFF.

This clone has at least ten counts. J is TRBJ2-1 and V is TRBV2; 16 bases are shared with TRBD2. J was trimmed by 7 bases and V by 1 base; bases with no gene match: 10. The germline V gene encodes CDR1 SNHLY and CDR2 FYNNEI. The CDR3 spans 19 residues. CDR3 loop: CASSEGGTSGRARKNEQFF. The CDR3 DNA reads as TGTGCCAGCAGTGAAGGGGGGACTAGCGGGAGGGCCAGGAAAAATGAGCAGTTCTTC.

Ten or more counts support this clone. The rearrangement links TRBV11-3 to TRBJ2-2; D possibly matches TRBD1 or TRBD2 (6 bases each). V lost 3 bases, J lost 0 bases, and 11 bases lay in between. The CDR3 loop spans 16 amino acids. Germline V gives CDR1 SGHNT, CDR2 YENEEA. CDR3 in amino acids: CASSFRGGPNTGELFF. The CDR3 coding sequence is TGTGCCAGCAGCTTCCGAGGGGGGCCGAACACCGGGGAGCTGTTTTTT.

J is TRBJ1-5 and V is TRBV7-1; possibly TRBD1 for D (6 bases). TRBV7-1 is an ORF for which the function is uncertain. V lost 4 bases to trimming and J lost 4 bases, with 8 bases between them. The CDR3 extends over 13 amino acids. The CDR3 loop is CASSLGQNQPQHF. The CDR3 DNA reads as TGTGCCAGCAGCTTAGGACAGAATCAGCCCCAGCATTTT.

This clone has a handful of counts. Here the CDR3 DNA reads TGCGCCAGCAGCCCGGGACAGGGGTTCTACGAGCAGTACTTC. Translated, it gives CASSPGQGFYEQYF. The chain has TRBV5-1 and TRBJ2-7, with 10 bases that match TRBD1. V dropped 4 bases and J dropped 3; count of bases not matched to a gene: 4. The CDR3 is made up of 14 amino acids. Germline CDR1 is SGHRS and CDR2 is YFSETQ.

This clone counts as medium-sized. The chain is built from TRBV10-3 and TRBJ2-3; D is perhaps TRBD2 (6 bases). Germline lookup yields CDR1 ENHRY and CDR2 SYGVKD. The V gene lost 2 bases and the J gene lost 3 bases, with 9 bases spanning the gap. The CDR3 is 14 amino acids. The CDR3 region is CAISEGGGTDTQYF. In nucleotides, the CDR3 is TGTGCCATCAGTGAGGGAGGAGGGACAGATACGCAGTATTTT.

This clone was counted only a few times. The chain employs TRBV11-3 and TRBJ2-7, with D maybe TRBD2 (5 bases). The V end was cut by 3 bases, the J end by 3 bases, with 12 bases between. The CDR3 is 14 amino acids. CDR1 is SGHNT and CDR2 is YENEEA in the germline V gene. CDR3 sequence: CASSFWNSVYEQYF. For the CDR3, the DNA is TGTGCCAGCAGCTTCTGGAATAGCGTCTACGAGCAGTACTTC.

V usage is TRBV29-1 and J usage is TRBJ2-3; D perhaps matches TRBD2 (5 bases). Per germline, CDR1 SQVTM and CDR2 ANQGSEA. The CDR3 length is 14 residues. Trimming removed 3 bases from V and 3 bases from J, with 13 bases in between. The CDR3 DNA follows: TGCAGCGTTGAGAGGGATTCAAGAACAGATACGCAGTATTTT. Protein sequence: CSVERDSRTDTQYF.

This clone occurred once. The chain couples TRBV30 to TRBJ2-3; 7 nucleotides agree with TRBD2. Germline values: CDR1 GTSNPN, CDR2 SVGIG (reference sequence). J gave up 4 bases and V 2 bases, and 12 bases lay outside the gene matches. This CDR3 comprises 16 residues. CDR3: CAWSHNRGGRPDTQYF. The CDR3 nucleotides read TGTGCCTGGAGTCATAACCGCGGGGGACGGCCAGATACGCAGTATTTT.

This clone occurred a few times. The rearrangement joins TRBV6-8 to TRBJ2-7; D gene ambiguous. V lost 3 bases to trimming and J lost 7 bases, with 19 bases between them. This CDR3 has 15 residues. The V gene's germline CDR1 is MNHGY and CDR2 SAAAGT. The CDR3 nucleotides are TGTGCCAGCAGTTATCTCGGCAGCCCCCGCGGAGAGCAGTACTTC. Amino acids: CASSYLGSPRGEQYF.